Detailed here is one T cell receptor (beta chain). The antigen is undetermined. This sample was taken from a study of T-cell memory formation after mild COVID-19. The CDR3 loop spans 15 amino acids. The germline CDR1 and CDR2 sequences are SGHNT and YENEEA. V lost 5 bases and J lost 5; bases outside the gene matches: 4. 5'RACE primed from the constant segment yielded TCR alpha and TCR beta cDNA libraries bearing sample barcodes and UMIs. One entry per CDR3 protein results from TCRdb running MiXCR on the 5' RACE reads. The table includes about 140,000 distinct CDR3 sequences, 25% detected once. Findings of the study overall: There were some responding clones in pre-infection memory, which suggested that cross-reactive memory had joined. Shrinking CD4+ clones resided mostly in CM and EM, and CD8+ ones in EMRA.

This TCR came from an adult woman who had mild COVID-19 (a few samples of this study predate the infection). Cell type and time point are not known. V is TRBV11-3 and J is TRBJ2-1, with 12 bases lining up with TRBD2. Sequenced: PBMCs or a T cell subset sorted from them (not recorded which). The CDR3 sequence: CASSLRTSGDNEQFF. CDR3 sequence (DNA): TGTGCCAGCAGCCTCCGGACTAGCGGGGACAATGAGCAGTTCTTC.